What follows are 15 T cell receptor beta chains derived from one specimen sequenced in a study of naive and memory T cell subsets. The library had UMIs added by 3' ligation of an oligonucleotide to TCR cDNA. Amplification of ligated cDNA took four PCR rounds with SP2 and nested alpha and beta constant primers. TCRdb itself ran the 5' RACE reads through MiXCR, one entry per CDR3 protein. Of some 60,000 distinct CDR3 sequences listed, 6% to 8% were seen once; the top ten hold approximately 10%. Every receptor here comes from a female donor in good health.

This clonotype was recorded at least ten times. The V gene is TRBV27, the J gene TRBJ1-5, with D tentatively TRBD1 (5 bases). Germline CDR1 reads MNHEY; CDR2 reads SMNVEV (reference sequence). The CDR3 is 16 residues long. Trimming removed 5 bases at V and 4 bases at J, with 18 bases between. The CDR3 here is CASSPSAGDRNQPQHF. CDR3 DNA sequence: TGTGCCAGCAGTCCTAGCGCGGGTGACAGAAATCAGCCCCAGCATTTT.

This clonotype was recorded at least ten times. V is TRBV6-5 and J is TRBJ1-1; 8 bases fit TRBD1. The CDR3 length is 14 residues. The germline CDR1 and CDR2 sequences are MNHEY and SVGAGI. Germline trimming cut 4 bases from V and 1 base from J; bases unmatched to any gene: 2. The CDR3 loop reads CASSFDRGNTEAFF. DNA for the CDR3: TGTGCCAGCAGTTTCGACAGGGGGAACACTGAAGCTTTCTTT.

Details on this clonotype: A much larger clonotype is one base distant, so this may be a read error. This chain links TRBV2 with TRBJ1-2; D is unresolved. Trimming left V 4 bases short and J 9 bases short, with 21 bases between. The CDR3 is 15 residues long. Germline V gene data show CDR1 as SNHLY and CDR2 as FYNNEI. This chain's CDR3 is CASSGGAVRVGSYTF. The CDR3, as DNA: TGTGCCAGCAGTGGAGGCGCAGTGAGGGTGGGAAGCTACACCTTC.

This clonotype was seen many times. The chain couples TRBV16 to TRBJ1-1; D is ambiguous. Germline lookup yields CDR1 KGHSY and CDR2 FQNENV. V shed 4 bases and J shed 11 bases, with 20 bases lying between them. The CDR3 is 14 residues long. CDR3 DNA sequence: TGTGCCAGCAGCCGGCCGCGCCCCCACACTCTGGCTTTCTTT. Residues: CASSRPRPHTLAFF.

The chain carries TRBV6-4 and TRBJ2-4, with D unresolved. Germline V gives CDR1 MRHNA, CDR2 SNTAGT. The CDR3 has 18 residues. The V gene lost 9 bases and the J gene lost 0 bases, with 24 bases spanning the gap. The chain's CDR3 is CARHLLPKFELAKNIQYF. The CDR3 coding sequence is TGTGCCAGGCACCTCCTACCGAAGTTCGAGCTAGCCAAAAACATTCAGTACTTC.

This clonotype was recorded a few times. Germline is not matched at one junction end, which may reflect a read error. V is TRBV7-7 and J is TRBJ2-1; TRBD2 matches at 7 bases. From germline, CDR1 is SSHAT and CDR2 FNYEAQ (reference sequence). The CDR3 loop spans 18 amino acids. The CDR3 sequence is CASSLVISGSGTYNEQFF. The CDR3 bases are TGTGCTAGCAGCTTAGTTATTAGCGGGTCCGGGACCTACAATGAGCAGTTCTTC.

This clonotype showed up many times. The CDR3 loop is CASSDSRGGGMDEQFF. CDR3 bases: TGTGCCAGCAGTGACTCCCGGGGGGGCGGGATGGATGAGCAGTTCTTC. The chain carries TRBV6-4 and TRBJ2-1; TRBD2 matches 8 bases. The CDR3 runs 16 residues. The trim removed 0 bases at V and 8 bases at J, leaving 9 bases unmatched. Germline V gene lookup returns CDR1 MRHNA and CDR2 SNTAGT.

This clonotype came up many times. This rearrangement joins TRBV5-1 to TRBJ1-1; D ambiguous. The CDR3 covers 14 residues. Per germline, CDR1 SGHRS and CDR2 YFSETQ. Trimming pared 0 bases from V and 2 bases from J, leaving 8 bases between. The CDR3 coding sequence is TGCGCCAGCAGCTTGGTAGTGGGAAACACTGAAGCTTTCTTT. It specifies CASSLVVGNTEAFF. Drawing the rest from reference TRBV5-1 and TRBJ1-1, the complete variable domain is KAGVTQTPRYLIKTRGQQVTLSCSPISGHRSVSWYQQTPGQGLQFLFEYFSETQRNKGNFPGRFSGRQFSNSRSEMNVSTLELGDSALYLCASSLVVGNTEAFFGQGTRLTVV.

This clonotype was counted ten times or more. The genes are TRBV20-1 and TRBJ2-1, with a weak D call TRBD1 (6 bases). Trimming took off 5 bases at V and 8 bases at J, with 19 bases between the two ends. This CDR3 is 14 amino acids long. Germline assignment: CDR1 DFQATT and CDR2 SNEGSKA (reference sequence). CDR3 in DNA: TGCAGTGCTCCAGGGGTGGTGGGATTAGATGAGCAGTTCTTC. The encoded protein is CSAPGVVGLDEQFF.

Details on this clonotype: Since a much larger clone is just one base distant, this may be a read error. The chain links TRBV4-1 to TRBJ2-7; D is perhaps TRBD2 (5 bases). The CDR3 spans 14 residues. CDR1 is MGHRA and CDR2 is YSYEKL in the germline V gene. CDR3 sequence (DNA): TGCGCCAGAAGCCGAGGCACTAGATCATACGAGCAGTACTTC. It is translated as CARSRGTRSYEQYF.

This chain links TRBV5-4 with TRBJ2-5; D unresolved. The CDR3 has 17 residues. CDR1 and CDR2 (germline): SGHNT, YYREEE (reference sequence). V was trimmed by 2 bases and J by 1 base, leaving 18 bases between them. The CDR3 region is CASSFGRLSGFQETQYF. The CDR3 bases are TGTGCCAGCAGCTTTGGTCGCCTCTCCGGATTCCAAGAGACCCAGTACTTC.

This chain joins TRBV5-1 and TRBJ1-4, with 10 bases matching TRBD1. The CDR3 runs to 15 residues. V shed 0 bases and J 8 bases; nucleotides not matched to a gene: 4. Germline lookup yields CDR1 SGHRS and CDR2 YFSETQ. The CDR3 nucleotides read TGCGCCAGCAGCTTGGCCGGGACAGGGGACGAAAAACTGTTTTTT. Its translation: CASSLAGTGDEKLFF.

A word on this clonotype: A much larger clone lies one base from this, so it may be a read error. The rearrangement links TRBV20-1 to TRBJ1-2; possible D gene TRBD1, 5 bases. CDR3 length: 11 amino acids. With 6 bases removed from V and 12 bases from J, the gap between germline ends came to 17 bases. Germline values: CDR1 DFQATT, CDR2 SNEGSKA (reference sequence). This chain's CDR3 is CSAVGGRGDTF. CDR3 sequence (DNA): TGCAGTGCCGTTGGAGGCCGGGGCGACACCTTC.

The V call is TRBV12-3 or TRBV12-4, the J call TRBJ2-3; 10 nucleotides line up with TRBD1. The CDR3 spans 14 residues. V lost 5 bases, J lost 6 bases, and 5 bases stayed unmatched. The CDR3 loop reads CASSRDRGWDTQYF. The CDR3 DNA reads as TGTGCCAGCAGTCGGGACAGGGGATGGGATACGCAGTATTTT.

This clonotype appeared many times. The chain couples TRBV6-5 to TRBJ1-2; D is possibly TRBD1 (6 bases). Germline-derived CDR1 and CDR2 are MNHEY and SVGAGI. V lost 0 bases and J lost 5, with 7 bases in between. The CDR3 totals 13 residues. The CDR3 region is CASSYSGQYGYTF. Here the CDR3 DNA reads TGTGCCAGCAGTTACTCCGGACAGTATGGCTACACCTTC.